Sequencing of this T cell receptor beta chain was carried out in a study of early T cells in non-severe SARS-CoV-2 infection (dated by TCRdb to the early 2020s). For context, the study as a whole: TCR sequencing used bulk RNA from unsorted whole blood, so alpha and beta chains could not be paired. What the authors observed across the whole study: VDJdb matching was skewed toward anti-spike CD8 responses and likely underestimated virus-specific expansions by missing private and CD4 specificities.

The receptor library was made with 5' RACE. The sequencer listed for this sample is NextSeq 500. The TCR library protocol attached unique molecular identifiers to individual cDNA molecules to correct for sequencing error and PCR bias. Both TCR alpha and beta chains were sequenced, and tight co-correlation was observed between alpha and beta sequence abundances in each sample. The study's own analysis went as follows. Decombinator V4 was used to annotate TCR sequences for V gene, J gene and CDR3. Expanded TCRs were defined as changing significantly between any two time points under a Poisson model with p below 0.0001. TCR abundances were normalised to the total number of TCRs sequenced per sample and expressed as counts per million. TRAV1-2 paired with TRAJ12, TRAJ20 or TRAJ33 defined MAIT TCRs, while TRAV10 paired with TRAJ18 defined iNKT TCRs. VDJdb, accessed 1 November 2021, was searched for CMV, EBV and SARS-CoV-2 annotated TCRs, excluding TCRs annotated for multiple antigens. TCRdb took the public reads, trimmed them with fastp at Q25, ran MiXCR for clone calling and kept in-frame beta chains. Each CDR3 protein appears once, grouped with its most common genes and DNA. TCRdb's processing, not the authors', yielded these V and J calls. The sample table contains over 75,000 distinct CDR3 sequences; only one count was recorded for roughly an eighth of them. Together, the top ten hold around 2.4% of the sample.

A case-control design nested within a healthcare worker cohort in London, UK, was used, with weekly nasopharyngeal swab PCR tests and blood sampling performed. Healthcare workers were enrolled in the week of the UK lockdown, from 23 to 31 March 2020, and were followed every week for up to about 15 weeks. With regard to this clonotype: It lacks a known antigen. Base quality data are lacking; no much larger clone is found one base away.

Trimming costs V 6 bases and J 7 bases, and their ends lie 12 bases apart. CDR3 length: 12 amino acids, cysteine to phenylalanine. Only CDR3 DNA is held: 36 bases, read in frame from base 1. The germline V gene gives CDR1 as SGHTA and CDR2 as FQGNSA. Here the chain combines TRBV7-2 and TRBJ1-2; no D segment can be confidently identified. The sample taken for sequencing was whole blood. The receptor comes from an adult who was a healthcare worker with PCR-confirmed SARS-CoV-2 infection or an uninfected control (not recorded which). The CDR3 corresponds to CASSVTTLGYTF. The nucleotide sequence reads as follows: TGTGCCAGCAGTGTAACGACTCTTGGCTACACCTTC.